This TCR beta chain was sequenced for a study of cytomegalovirus exposure and HLA in healthy donors. General study findings and limits: Later, an analysis found that TCR clusters from the first cohort tended to co-occur in the roughly 110 validation repertoires. The investigators catalogued 150 to 200 TCR beta chains as cytomegalovirus-associated. Across donors, most TCRs were seen rarely, yet some public ones were widespread.

The germline V gene has CDR1 SGHRS and CDR2 YFSETQ. After removal of 3 bases from V and 6 bases from J, the junction contained 13 bases not matched to a gene. This CDR3 is built from 18 residues. This clone was recorded once. Its cognate antigen is unknown. The method was immunoSEQ multiplex PCR; TCRdb's version includes in-frame clones alone and lacks a portion of them. In the table there are 150,000 to 200,000 clones, around 85% of which are singletons. Sequenced material: PBMCs. The receptor was isolated from a man aged 18 to 35 in good health and CMV-seropositive. V usage is TRBV5-1 and J usage is TRBJ2-1, with 12 bases lining up with TRBD2. The CDR3 region is CASSCNLAGGLARNEQFF. The CDR3 region has the DNA TGCGCCAGCAGCTGCAATCTAGCGGGGGGGCTTGCACGCAATGAGCAGTTCTTC.